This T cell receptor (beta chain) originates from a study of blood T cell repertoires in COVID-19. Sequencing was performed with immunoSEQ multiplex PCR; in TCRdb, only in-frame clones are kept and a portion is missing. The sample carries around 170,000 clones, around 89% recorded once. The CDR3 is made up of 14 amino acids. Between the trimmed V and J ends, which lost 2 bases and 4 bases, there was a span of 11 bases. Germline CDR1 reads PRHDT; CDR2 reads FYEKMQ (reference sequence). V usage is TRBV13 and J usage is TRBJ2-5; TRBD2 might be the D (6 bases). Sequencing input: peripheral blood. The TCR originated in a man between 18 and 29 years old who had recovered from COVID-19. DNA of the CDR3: TGTGCCAGCAGCTTACTCGGGAGAGGAGAGACCCAGTACTTC. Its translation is CASSLLGRGETQYF.